In its sample, the clone carrying this T cell receptor beta chain was seen many times. The antigen is unknown. This sample stems from a study of T-cell reconstitution after alpha-beta-depleted transplantation in children. Study findings and constraints: Surviving recipient T cells and intrathymic progenitors accounted for some patients' high TCRbeta diversity at day 60. T-cell numbers and diversity, one year after transplant, stemmed largely from T cells that were newly produced.

The CDR3 runs 12 residues. Trimming removed 2 bases from V and 5 bases from J, with 6 bases in between. Germline lookup yields CDR1 ENHRY and CDR2 SYGVKD. Unique molecular identifiers were incorporated when the TCRbeta library was constructed. One entry per CDR3 protein, called by TCRdb with MiXCR from the PCR reads. This table has 210,000 or so distinct CDR3 sequences, under 13% appearing once. The sequence was obtained from a child less than two years old with acute myeloid leukemia, due to receive a stem cell transplant. The sequencing used PBMCs, collected before TCRalphabeta/CD19-depleted stem cell transplant. The chain employs TRBV10-3 and TRBJ1-1; D ambiguous. The CDR3 region is CAISESRTEAFF. The DNA for the CDR3 is TGTGCCATCAGTGAGAGTAGAACTGAAGCTTTCTTT.